Each of the 9 T cell receptor beta chains below was sequenced from the same sample in a study of blood T cells in healthy people across ages. With a J-beta primer mix and a sample-barcoded 5' primer, a second PCR ran about 7 to 12 cycles. TCRdb re-called the 5' RACE reads with MiXCR, one entry per CDR3 protein. The table includes more than 800,000 distinct CDR3 sequences, 29% detected once. Source material: blood. The receptors derive from a woman older than 75 in good health.

This clonotype was observed many times. The chain joins TRBV24-1 to TRBJ2-3; 7 bases are shared with TRBD1. V trimming: 4 bases; J trimming: 0 bases; junction bases outside the gene matches: 9. Germline CDR1 and CDR2: KGHDR and SFDVKD. The length of the CDR3 is 17 residues. The DNA for the CDR3 is TGTGCCACCAGTGACCCGGGACAGCCCCCTAGCACAGATACGCAGTATTTT. This encodes CATSDPGQPPSTDTQYF.

In this sample, this clonotype turned up many times. CDR3 in DNA: TGCGCCAGCAGCCCCGGGCGGACTGAAGCTTTCTTT. This encodes CASSPGRTEAFF. This chain links TRBV5-1 with TRBJ1-1; D call uncertain. Germline CDR1 and CDR2: SGHRS and YFSETQ. Trimming stripped 4 bases from V and 5 bases from J, with 9 bases between. The CDR3 runs 12 residues. Filled out from reference TRBV5-1 and TRBJ1-1, the complete variable domain reads KAGVTQTPRYLIKTRGQQVTLSCSPISGHRSVSWYQQTPGQGLQFLFEYFSETQRNKGNFPGRFSGRQFSNSRSEMNVSTLELGDSALYLCASSPGRTEAFFGQGTRLTVV.

This clonotype has ten or more counts. This chain connects TRBV12-3 or TRBV12-4 to TRBJ1-6; no firm D call. This CDR3 has 14 amino acids. Trimming removed 4 bases from V and 6 bases from J, with 10 bases in between. The CDR3: CASSSDTGNSPLHF. CDR3 DNA sequence: TGTGCCAGCAGTTCCGACACCGGTAATTCACCCCTCCACTTT.

The J gene is TRBJ1-4, the V gene TRBV6-1, with TRBD1 identical over 7 bases. The CDR3 has 13 amino acids. The junction had 7 bases not matched to a gene; V was cut back by 8 bases and J by 7 bases. Germline CDR1 MNHNS, CDR2 SASEGT. CDR3 sequence reads: CASATGIIEKLFF. The CDR3 coding sequence is TGTGCCAGCGCGACAGGGATAATTGAAAAACTGTTTTTT.

This clonotype was seen at least ten times. CDR3 sequence reads: CASSNTAGGTSKTQYF. The DNA of the CDR3 is TGTGCCAGCAGCAACACCGCGGGGGGCACTTCAAAGACCCAGTACTTC. The chain joins TRBV7-6 to TRBJ2-5, with 8 bases matching TRBD2. Germline V CDR1 and CDR2: SGHVS, FNYEAQ. This CDR3 region has 16 residues. Trimming at V came to 5 bases and at J to 6 bases, leaving 14 bases not matched to a gene. The full variable domain, rest sourced from reference TRBV7-6 and TRBJ2-5, is GAGVSQSPRYKVTKRGQDVALRCDPISGHVSLYWYRQALGQGPEFLTYFNYEAQQDKSGLPNDRFSAERPEGSISTLTIQRTEQRDSAMYRCASSNTAGGTSKTQYFGPGTRLLVL.

This clonotype was counted only a few times. This rearrangement joins TRBV5-5 to TRBJ1-6, with 7 bases identical to TRBD1. The CDR3 consists of 15 residues. The germline gives CDR1 SGHKS, CDR2 YYEKEE (reference sequence). V gave up 6 bases and J gave up 7 bases; unmatched junction bases: 10. The CDR3 DNA sequence: TGTGCCAGCACCCCTCGGACAGGCCCAAATTCACCCCTCCACTTT. Residues: CASTPRTGPNSPLHF.

This clonotype was seen repeatedly, ten times or more. The rearrangement joins TRBV6-1 to TRBJ2-7; D is uncertain. The CDR3 extends over 12 amino acids. V lost 3 bases and J 4 bases, leaving 7 bases between the germline ends. Germline V gene data show CDR1 as MNHNS and CDR2 as SASEGT. The CDR3 here is CASSEIVYEQYF. For the CDR3, the DNA is TGTGCCAGCAGTGAGATCGTTTACGAGCAGTACTTC.

This clonotype was detected ten times or more. V and J are TRBV7-2 and TRBJ2-7, with 14 nucleotides matching TRBD2. The germline CDR1 and CDR2 sequences are SGHTA and FQGNSA. CDR3 length: 16 amino acids. V dropped 8 bases and J dropped 7; count of bases not matched to a gene: 13. The CDR3 sequence: CASAPTSGGALGEQYF. The CDR3 DNA sequence: TGTGCCAGCGCACCGACTAGCGGGGGGGCCCTAGGTGAGCAGTACTTC.

This clonotype has ten or more counts. The V gene is TRBV28, the J gene TRBJ2-7, with D hard to call. V was shortened by 2 bases and J by 3 bases, with 14 bases between the two germline ends. Germline values: CDR1 MDHEN, CDR2 SYDVKM. CDR3 length: 15 amino acids. CDR3 loop: CASSLIGRTRYEQYF. As DNA, the CDR3 is TGTGCCAGCAGTTTAATTGGCAGGACGCGCTACGAGCAGTACTTC.